Below, 10 T cell receptor beta chains from the same sample are listed, as sequenced in a study of blood T cell repertoires in COVID-19. The data were produced by immunoSEQ multiplex PCR, yet TCRdb's version contains in-frame clones alone and is incomplete. Among just over 85,000 clones listed, 70% to 90% were seen once. The sample consisted of peripheral blood. The receptors originated from a man aged 45-65 years with acute or convalescent COVID-19.

The chain links TRBV5-5 to TRBJ1-2; D is undetermined. Trimming took off 6 bases at V and 6 bases at J, with 18 bases between the two ends. The CDR3 loop spans 14 amino acids. CDR1 is SGHKS, CDR2 YYEKEE, per germline (reference sequence). In nucleotides, the CDR3 is TGTGCCAGCAAGAGTAGGCAGTGGGCCGATGGCTACACCTTC. Protein: CASKSRQWADGYTF.

The CDR3 DNA is TGCGCCAGCAGCCCGGACAGCTCCTATAATTCACCCCTCCACTTT. Its protein product is CASSPDSSYNSPLHF. The chain recombines TRBV5-1 with TRBJ1-6, with D possibly TRBD1 on 6 matching bases. V was cut by 4 bases and J by 0 bases, with 8 bases left in between. Germline V lookup: CDR1 SGHRS, CDR2 YFSETQ. This CDR3 comprises 15 residues.

The chain joins TRBV2 to TRBJ1-4; unclear D gene. Trimming shortened V by 1 base and J by 0 bases, and 6 bases separated the two germline ends. This CDR3 has 15 amino acids. Germline lookup yields CDR1 SNHLY and CDR2 FYNNEI. The CDR3 DNA follows: TGTGCCAGCAGTGAAGACAGAACAACTAATGAAAAACTGTTTTTT. Encoded protein: CASSEDRTTNEKLFF. The full variable domain, completed using reference TRBV2 and TRBJ1-4, is EPEVTQTPSHQVTQMGQEVILRCVPISNHLYFYWYRQILGQKVEFLVSFYNNEISEKSEIFDDQFSVERPDGSNFTLKIRSTKLEDSAMYFCASSEDRTTNEKLFFGSGTQLSVL.

The V and J genes are TRBV5-4 and TRBJ2-1, with TRBD2 matching over 10 bases. The V and J ends lost 0 bases and 8 bases, in that order; junction bases with no gene match: 8. Germline V gene sequence: CDR1 SGHNT, CDR2 YYREEE (reference sequence). The CDR3 consists of 16 residues. The CDR3 region is CASSLGRSGGADEQFF. CDR3 bases: TGTGCCAGCAGCTTGGGGAGAAGCGGGGGGGCGGATGAGCAGTTCTTC.

This chain joins TRBV7-3 and TRBJ1-2; 7 bases map to TRBD1. J was trimmed by 8 bases and V by 0 bases; bases with no gene match: 6. The CDR3 sequence is 14 residues long. The germline V gene encodes CDR1 SGHTA and CDR2 FQGTGA. The CDR3 here is CASSLTGEGAGYTF. CDR3 coding DNA: TGTGCCAGCAGCTTAACTGGAGAGGGGGCAGGCTACACCTTC.

The chain is built from TRBV5-1 and TRBJ1-1, with TRBD1 identical over 10 bases. Germline V gives CDR1 SGHRS, CDR2 YFSETQ. Trimming took 2 bases from V and 4 from J; bases not matched to a gene: 5. This CDR3 region has 15 residues. The CDR3 protein is CASSFSGTGVTEAFF. CDR3 sequence (DNA): TGCGCCAGCAGCTTTTCCGGGACAGGGGTCACTGAAGCTTTCTTT. Drawing the rest from reference TRBV5-1 and TRBJ1-1, the complete variable domain is KAGVTQTPRYLIKTRGQQVTLSCSPISGHRSVSWYQQTPGQGLQFLFEYFSETQRNKGNFPGRFSGRQFSNSRSEMNVSTLELGDSALYLCASSFSGTGVTEAFFGQGTRLTVV.

The DNA for the CDR3 is TGTGCCAGTAGTGCGGGGAGCCAAGAGACCCAGTACTTC. This encodes CASSAGSQETQYF. The gene calls are TRBV19 and TRBJ2-5; possible D gene TRBD2, 6 bases. V lost 5 bases, J lost 1 base, and 8 bases lay in between. The germline gives CDR1 LNHDA, CDR2 SQIVND (reference sequence). There are 13 residues in the CDR3.

The chain combines TRBV7-3 with TRBJ2-1; TRBD2 matches at 11 bases. The ends lost 5 bases at V and 3 bases at J; junction bases unmatched: 3. Germline V lookup: CDR1 SGHTA, CDR2 FQGTGA. This CDR3 has 15 amino acids. The DNA of the CDR3 is TGTGCCAGCAGCCCGACTAGCGGGAACTACAATGAGCAGTTCTTC. Translating gives CASSPTSGNYNEQFF.

The chain has TRBV5-6 and TRBJ2-2, with D possibly TRBD1 on 6 matching bases. CDR3 length: 16 residues. V lost 4 bases, J lost 3 bases, and 16 bases lay in between. CDR1 is SGHDT and CDR2 is YYEEEE in the germline V gene. The CDR3 DNA follows: TGTGCCAGCAGCACGAAAACAGGGTACGACACCGGGGAGCTGTTTTTT. This sequence encodes CASSTKTGYDTGELFF.

The V call is TRBV5-1, the J call TRBJ2-5; 15 bases fit TRBD2. J lost 3 bases, V lost 3 bases, and 0 bases had no gene match. The CDR3 is 15 residues long. Germline CDR1 reads SGHRS; CDR2 reads YFSETQ. The CDR3 DNA sequence: TGCGCCAGCAGCTGGACTAGCGGGGGGGAAGAGACCCAGTACTTC. Its protein product is CASSWTSGGEETQYF.